This TCR beta chain is from a study of Graves' ophthalmopathy and Graves' hyperthyroidism. On the study more broadly: Investigators collected peripheral blood at initial diagnosis, before any treatment was given.

Exclusion criteria comprised other autoimmune diseases, uncontrolled infections, pregnancy or lactation in patients. Patients were diagnosed from clinical symptoms, serum thyroxine, TRAb, thyroid ultrasound and orbital computed tomography. Amplification targeted the TCR beta CDR3 regions, with RNA transcripts as the source material. HTBI primers were used in a first-round RT-PCR, which preceded a second-round multiplex PCR. TCRdb processed the multiplex PCR reads anew with MiXCR; each CDR3 protein has one entry. Of fewer than 600,000 distinct CDR3 sequences listed, around 15% are singletons. Germline assignment: CDR1 MNHNS and CDR2 SASEGT. V lost 2 bases, J lost 4 bases, and 11 bases lay in between. The CDR3 has 14 residues. This clonotype was seen ten or more times. What it recognizes is unknown. Study-level points and caveats: From stable hyperthyroidism, ophthalmopathy was separated by a 13-signature model with 87.88% sensitivity and around 80% specificity.

This chain uses TRBV6-1 with TRBJ1-1; maybe TRBD1 (5 bases). The source material was blood. This TCR derives from a woman aged 25 to 45 with Graves' ophthalmopathy. The chain's CDR3 is CASSERGPGTEAFF. The CDR3 coding sequence is TGTGCCAGCAGTGAAAGGGGTCCAGGCACTGAAGCTTTCTTT.